The 7 T cell receptor beta chains listed next were all sequenced from one sample in a study of blood T cell repertoires in COVID-19. Assay used: immunoSEQ multiplex PCR; TCRdb lists only in-frame clones, some missing. The sample records some 31,000 clones, 81% being singletons. The sequencing input was peripheral blood. The receptors were sampled from a man aged 65 to 85 with COVID-19, enrolled during active disease.

This clone showed up just once. The V and J genes are TRBV7-9 and TRBJ2-3; tentative D call: TRBD1 (6 bases). The CDR3 is made up of 14 amino acids. The germline V gene encodes CDR1 SEHNR and CDR2 FQNEAQ (reference sequence). V was trimmed by 6 bases and J by 5 bases, leaving 15 bases between them. The CDR3 DNA sequence: TGTGCCAGCAGGGACAGAACTTCGGGAGATACGCAGTATTTT. It is translated as CASRDRTSGDTQYF.

In its sample, this clone was seen once. The chain carries TRBV7-3 and TRBJ2-3; 8 bases agree with TRBD2. J lost 1 base, V lost 5 bases, and 5 bases had no gene match. From germline, CDR1 is SGHTA and CDR2 FQGTGA. The CDR3 totals 15 residues. The CDR3 DNA sequence: TGTGCCAGCAGCCACACTAGCGGAGGCACAGATACGCAGTATTTT. It specifies CASSHTSGGTDTQYF.

The chain has TRBV4-1 and TRBJ2-1, with D uncertain. The CDR3 contains 17 residues. CDR1 is MGHRA, CDR2 YSYEKL, per germline. V shed 3 bases and J shed 8 bases, with 23 bases lying between them. In DNA, the CDR3 is TGCGCCAGCAGCCAGAGATTGGAGACCTTAGCCGTGGATGAGCAGTTCTTC. Translation gives CASSQRLETLAVDEQFF.

The chain uses TRBV5-1 and TRBJ1-1; 10 bases are shared with TRBD1. CDR3 size: 14 residues. In germline, CDR1 is SGHRS, CDR2 YFSETQ. The V gene end was trimmed by 2 bases and the J gene end by 3 bases; junction bases not matched to a gene: 1. CDR3 sequence reads: CASSFGTGDTEAFF. The CDR3 DNA is TGCGCCAGCAGCTTTGGGACAGGGGACACTGAAGCTTTCTTT. Supplemented by reference TRBV5-1 and TRBJ1-1, the full variable domain reads KAGVTQTPRYLIKTRGQQVTLSCSPISGHRSVSWYQQTPGQGLQFLFEYFSETQRNKGNFPGRFSGRQFSNSRSEMNVSTLELGDSALYLCASSFGTGDTEAFFGQGTRLTVV.

This rearrangement joins TRBV11-2 to TRBJ1-3; D is ambiguous. The CDR3 is 14 residues long. V lost 7 bases to trimming and J lost 5 bases, with 15 bases between them. CDR1 is SGHAT and CDR2 is FQNNGV in the germline V gene. As DNA, the CDR3 is TGTGCCAGCAACTCTCTCGGGTGGAGAAACACCATATATTTT. The encoded protein is CASNSLGWRNTIYF.

The CDR3 region has the DNA TGTGCCAGCAGTAAGGACAGGGGGAATGAAAAACTGTTTTTT. Translation gives CASSKDRGNEKLFF. V and J are TRBV9 and TRBJ1-4; 10 nucleotides agree with TRBD1. With V trimmed by 5 bases and J by 5 bases, 3 bases remained unmatched. This CDR3 spans 14 amino acids. CDR1 is SGDLS, CDR2 YYNGEE, per germline.

Comment on this clone: Other DNA sequences in this specimen translate into the identical CDR3. V and J are TRBV28 and TRBJ1-3; D may be TRBD1 (5 bases). V was trimmed by 3 bases and J by 3 bases, leaving 9 bases between them. Germline lookup yields CDR1 MDHEN and CDR2 SYDVKM. The CDR3 has 14 residues. The CDR3 nucleotides read TGTGCCAGCAGTTTGCGTACAGGTGGAAACACCATATATTTT. Translating it yields CASSLRTGGNTIYF.